These 10 T cell receptor beta chains were all obtained from the same sample, sequenced in a study of blood T cells in healthy people across ages. Alongside a J-beta primer mix, a sample-barcoded 5' primer served in a second PCR lasting roughly 7 to 11 cycles. TCRdb independently ran MiXCR on the 5' RACE reads; one entry per CDR3 protein. This sample has more than 1,000,000 distinct CDR3 sequences, with around 27% found just once. The sample also formed part of further work on T cells of mothers and their children.

Sequencing was performed on blood. Receptors were obtained from a girl between 2 and 10 years old in good health.

V gene TRBV28 combines with J gene TRBJ2-1; D assignment may be TRBD1 or TRBD2 (6 bases each). The end of the DNA fits TRBJ2-7 better, so the J call may be wrong. The germline V gene encodes CDR1 MDHEN and CDR2 SYDVKM. This CDR3 is 15 amino acids long. The CDR3 is CASSFFGRGHYEQYF. The CDR3 bases are TGTGCCAGCAGTTTTTTTGGGCGGGGACACTACGAGCAGTACTTC.

The rearrangement uses TRBV29-1 and TRBJ1-1; weak D call: TRBD1 (5 bases). V gave up 4 bases and J gave up 1 base, with 13 bases separating them. Germline CDR1 is SQVTM and CDR2 is ANQGSEA. The CDR3 extends over 14 amino acids. The CDR3 DNA follows: TGCAGCGTTGTGGTCCGGGGGAAGAACACTGAAGCTTTCTTT. Translated, it gives CSVVVRGKNTEAFF.

Only a few counts were recorded for this clonotype. The genes are TRBV25-1 and TRBJ1-1; D might be TRBD1 (5 bases). Trimming took 8 bases from V and 2 from J, leaving 18 bases between them. Germline V gene lookup returns CDR1 MGHDK and CDR2 SYGVNS. The CDR3 runs 15 residues. CDR3 residues: CASPPRGLGNTEAFF. CDR3 in DNA: TGTGCCAGCCCCCCAAGGGGTCTAGGAAACACTGAAGCTTTCTTT.

This chain uses TRBV20-1 with TRBJ1-2; a possible D gene is TRBD1 (5 bases). Germline V gene data show CDR1 as DFQATT and CDR2 as SNEGSKA (reference sequence). The CDR3 covers 12 residues. V was pared by 4 bases and J by 8 bases, with 14 bases between. CDR3: CSAKGGVDGYTF. The CDR3 DNA reads TGCAGTGCTAAGGGAGGGGTAGACGGCTACACCTTC.

The chain uses TRBV9 and TRBJ1-4, with 8 bases matching TRBD1. This CDR3 is 15 amino acids long. Trimming removed 2 bases from V and 7 bases from J; junction bases left unmatched: 7. CDR1 SGDLS and CDR2 YYNGEE come from the germline V gene. As DNA, the CDR3 is TGTGCCAGCAGCGTGTTGACAGGGGAGGGTGAAAAACTGTTTTTT. Residues: CASSVLTGEGEKLFF.

The chain links TRBV4-2 to TRBJ2-1; 15 bases align to TRBD2. The CDR3 length is 21 residues. With 0 bases clipped from V and 4 bases from J, the junction kept 13 bases outside the gene matches. Germline V gene lookup returns CDR1 LGHNA and CDR2 YNFKEQ. The CDR3, as DNA: TGTGCCAGCAGCCAAGAGTCTGGTGGACTAGCGGGAGGGCTAAGATACAATGAGCAGTTCTTC. Protein product: CASSQESGGLAGGLRYNEQFF.

This clonotype was found many times. The CDR3 nucleotides are TGTGCCAGCAGCTTATTCCGAAAGCGGGACACAGATACGCAGTATTTT. This sequence encodes CASSLFRKRDTDTQYF. The genes are TRBV7-3 and TRBJ2-3; 7 positions agree with TRBD2. The germline V gene encodes CDR1 SGHTA and CDR2 FQGTGA. CDR3 length: 16 amino acids. Unmatched junction bases numbered 7, after V lost 2 bases and J lost 2 bases. Full variable domain (remainder filled in from reference TRBV7-3 and TRBJ2-3): GAGVSQTPSNKVTEKGKYVELRCDPISGHTALYWYRQSLGQGPEFLIYFQGTGAADDSGLPNDRFFAVRPEGSVSTLKIQRTERGDSAVYLCASSLFRKRDTDTQYFGPGTRLTVL.

This clonotype appeared a few times. The chain recombines TRBV20-1 with TRBJ2-1; D not certain. Germline V lookup: CDR1 DFQATT, CDR2 SNEGSKA (reference sequence). Between the trimmed V and J ends, which lost 0 bases and 0 bases, there was a span of 6 bases. CDR3 size: 14 residues. CDR3 nucleotide sequence: TGCAGTGCTAGAGACTCCAGCTCCTACAATGAGCAGTTCTTC. Translated, it gives CSARDSSSYNEQFF.

The genes are TRBV7-9 and TRBJ1-2; possibly TRBD1 for D (6 bases). The V end was cut by 0 bases, the J end by 4 bases, with 15 bases between. Germline assignment: CDR1 SEHNR and CDR2 FQNEAQ (reference sequence). The CDR3 totals 16 residues. This CDR3 reads CASSLATAGEGYGYTF. CDR3 sequence (DNA): TGTGCCAGCAGCTTAGCGACGGCAGGGGAGGGCTATGGCTACACCTTC.

The chain recombines TRBV5-1 with TRBJ2-1; maybe TRBD1 (6 bases). CDR3 length: 12 amino acids. V shed 5 bases and J shed 5 bases, with 8 bases lying between them. In germline, CDR1 is SGHRS, CDR2 YFSETQ. CDR3 coding DNA: TGCGCCAGCAGGTACAGGGACAATGAGCAGTTCTTC. As protein: CASRYRDNEQFF.